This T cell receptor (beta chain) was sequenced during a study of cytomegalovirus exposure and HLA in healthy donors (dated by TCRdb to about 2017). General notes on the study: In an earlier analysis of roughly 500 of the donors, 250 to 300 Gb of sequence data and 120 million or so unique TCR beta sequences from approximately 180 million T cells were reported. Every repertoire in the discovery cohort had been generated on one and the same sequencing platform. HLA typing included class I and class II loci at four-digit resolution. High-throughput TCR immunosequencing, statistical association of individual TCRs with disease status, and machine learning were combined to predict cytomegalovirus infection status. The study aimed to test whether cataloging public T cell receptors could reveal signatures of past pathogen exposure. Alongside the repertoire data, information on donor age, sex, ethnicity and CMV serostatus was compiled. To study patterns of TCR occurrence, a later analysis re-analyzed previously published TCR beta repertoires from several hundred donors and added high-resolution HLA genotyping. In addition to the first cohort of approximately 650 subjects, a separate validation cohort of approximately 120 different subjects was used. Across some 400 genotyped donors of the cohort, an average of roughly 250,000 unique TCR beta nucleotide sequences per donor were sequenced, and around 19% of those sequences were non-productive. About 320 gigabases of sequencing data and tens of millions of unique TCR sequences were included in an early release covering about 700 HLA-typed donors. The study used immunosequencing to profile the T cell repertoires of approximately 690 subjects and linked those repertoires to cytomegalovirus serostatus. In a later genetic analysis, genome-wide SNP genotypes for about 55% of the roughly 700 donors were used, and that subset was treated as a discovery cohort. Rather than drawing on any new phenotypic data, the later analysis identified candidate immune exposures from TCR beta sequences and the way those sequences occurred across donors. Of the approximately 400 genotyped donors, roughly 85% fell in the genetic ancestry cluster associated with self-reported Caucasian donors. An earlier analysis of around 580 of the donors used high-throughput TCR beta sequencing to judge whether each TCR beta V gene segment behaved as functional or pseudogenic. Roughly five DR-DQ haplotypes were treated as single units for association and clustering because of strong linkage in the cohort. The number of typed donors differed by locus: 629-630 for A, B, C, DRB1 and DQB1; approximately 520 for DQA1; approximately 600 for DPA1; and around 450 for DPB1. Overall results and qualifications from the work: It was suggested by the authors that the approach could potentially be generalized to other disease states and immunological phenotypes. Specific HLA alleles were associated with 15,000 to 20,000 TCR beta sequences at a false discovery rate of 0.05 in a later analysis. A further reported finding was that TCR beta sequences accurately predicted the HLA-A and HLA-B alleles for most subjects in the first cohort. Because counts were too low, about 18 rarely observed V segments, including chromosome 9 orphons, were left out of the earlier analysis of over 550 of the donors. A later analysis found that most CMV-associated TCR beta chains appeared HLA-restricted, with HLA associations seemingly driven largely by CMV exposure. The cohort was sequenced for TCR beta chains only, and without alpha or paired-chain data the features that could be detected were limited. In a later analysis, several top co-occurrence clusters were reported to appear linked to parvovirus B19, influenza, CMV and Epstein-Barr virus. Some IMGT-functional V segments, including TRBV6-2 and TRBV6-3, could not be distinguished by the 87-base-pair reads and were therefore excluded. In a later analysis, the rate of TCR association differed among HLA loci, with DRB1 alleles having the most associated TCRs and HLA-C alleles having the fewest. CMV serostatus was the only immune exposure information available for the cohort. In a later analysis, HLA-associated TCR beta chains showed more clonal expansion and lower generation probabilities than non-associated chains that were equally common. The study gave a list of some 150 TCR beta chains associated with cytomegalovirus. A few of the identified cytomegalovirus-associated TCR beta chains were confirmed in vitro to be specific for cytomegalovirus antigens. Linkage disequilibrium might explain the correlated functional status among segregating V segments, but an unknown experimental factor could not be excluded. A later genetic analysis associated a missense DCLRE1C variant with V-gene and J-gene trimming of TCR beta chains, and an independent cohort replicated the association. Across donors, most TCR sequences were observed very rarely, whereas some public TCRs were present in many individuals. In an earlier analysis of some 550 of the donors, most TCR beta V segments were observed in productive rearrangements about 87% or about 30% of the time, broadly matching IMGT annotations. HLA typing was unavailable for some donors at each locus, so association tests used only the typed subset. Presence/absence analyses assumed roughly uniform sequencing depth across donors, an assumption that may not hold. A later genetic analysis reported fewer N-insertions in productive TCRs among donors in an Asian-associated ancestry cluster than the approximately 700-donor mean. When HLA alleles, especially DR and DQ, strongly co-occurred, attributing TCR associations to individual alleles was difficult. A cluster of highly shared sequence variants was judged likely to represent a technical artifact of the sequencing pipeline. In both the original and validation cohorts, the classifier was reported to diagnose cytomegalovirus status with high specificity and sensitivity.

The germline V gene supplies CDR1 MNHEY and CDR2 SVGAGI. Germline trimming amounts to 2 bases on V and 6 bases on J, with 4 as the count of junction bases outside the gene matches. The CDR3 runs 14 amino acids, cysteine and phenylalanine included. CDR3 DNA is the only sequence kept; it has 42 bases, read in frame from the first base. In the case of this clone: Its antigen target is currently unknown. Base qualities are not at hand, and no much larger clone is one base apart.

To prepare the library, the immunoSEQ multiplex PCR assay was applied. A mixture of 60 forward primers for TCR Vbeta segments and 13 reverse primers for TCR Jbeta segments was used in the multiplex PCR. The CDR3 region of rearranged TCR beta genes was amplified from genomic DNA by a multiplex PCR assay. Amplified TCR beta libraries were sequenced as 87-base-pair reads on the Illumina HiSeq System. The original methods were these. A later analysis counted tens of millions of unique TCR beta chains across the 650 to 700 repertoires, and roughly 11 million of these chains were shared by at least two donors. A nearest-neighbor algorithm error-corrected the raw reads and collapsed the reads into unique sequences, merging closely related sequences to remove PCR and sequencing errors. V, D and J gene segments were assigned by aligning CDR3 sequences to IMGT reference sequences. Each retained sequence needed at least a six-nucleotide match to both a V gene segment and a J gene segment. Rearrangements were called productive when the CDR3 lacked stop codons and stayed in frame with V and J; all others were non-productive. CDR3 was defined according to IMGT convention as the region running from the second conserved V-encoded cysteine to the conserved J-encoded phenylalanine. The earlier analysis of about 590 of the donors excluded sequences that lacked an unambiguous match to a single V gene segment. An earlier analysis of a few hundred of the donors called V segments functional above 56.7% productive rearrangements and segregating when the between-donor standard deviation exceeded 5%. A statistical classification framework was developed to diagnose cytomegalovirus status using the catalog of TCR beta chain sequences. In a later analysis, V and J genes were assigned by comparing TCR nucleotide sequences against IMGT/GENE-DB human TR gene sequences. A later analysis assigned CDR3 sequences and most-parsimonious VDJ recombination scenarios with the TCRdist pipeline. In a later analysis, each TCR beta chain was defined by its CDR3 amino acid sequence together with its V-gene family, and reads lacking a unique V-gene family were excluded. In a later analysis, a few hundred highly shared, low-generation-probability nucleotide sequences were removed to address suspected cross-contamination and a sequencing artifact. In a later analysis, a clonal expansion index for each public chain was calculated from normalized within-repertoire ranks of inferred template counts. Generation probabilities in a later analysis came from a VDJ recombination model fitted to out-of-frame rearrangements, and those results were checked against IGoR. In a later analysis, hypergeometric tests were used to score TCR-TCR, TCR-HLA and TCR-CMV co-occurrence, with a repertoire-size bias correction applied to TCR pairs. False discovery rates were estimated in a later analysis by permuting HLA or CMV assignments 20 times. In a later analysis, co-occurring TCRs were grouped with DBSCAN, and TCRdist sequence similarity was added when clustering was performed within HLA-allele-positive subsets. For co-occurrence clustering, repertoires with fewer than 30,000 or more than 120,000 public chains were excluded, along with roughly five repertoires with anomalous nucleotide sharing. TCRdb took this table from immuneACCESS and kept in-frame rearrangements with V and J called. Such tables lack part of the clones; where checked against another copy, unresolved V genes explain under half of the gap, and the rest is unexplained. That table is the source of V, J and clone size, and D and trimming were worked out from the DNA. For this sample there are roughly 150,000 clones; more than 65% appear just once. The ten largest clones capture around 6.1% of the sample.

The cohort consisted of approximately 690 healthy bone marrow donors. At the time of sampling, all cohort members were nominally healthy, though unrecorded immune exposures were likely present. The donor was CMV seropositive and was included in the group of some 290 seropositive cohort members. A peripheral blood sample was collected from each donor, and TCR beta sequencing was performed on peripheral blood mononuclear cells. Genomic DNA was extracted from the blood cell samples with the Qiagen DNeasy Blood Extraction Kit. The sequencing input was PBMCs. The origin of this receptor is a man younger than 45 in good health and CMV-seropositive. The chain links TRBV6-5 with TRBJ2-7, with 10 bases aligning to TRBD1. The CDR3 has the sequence CASSYRDRGPEQYF. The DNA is TGTGCCAGCAGTTACCGGGACAGGGGTCCCGAGCAGTACTTC.